One and the same sample provided the 26 T cell receptor beta chains below, sequenced in a study of blood T cell repertoires in COVID-19. Here immunoSEQ multiplex PCR was the method, and the copy in TCRdb shows in-frame clones only, minus some. The table includes roughly 70,000 clones, 82% detected once. Sequencing used peripheral blood. Receptors were obtained from a woman in her sixties or seventies with acute or convalescent COVID-19.

Of note for this clone: The sample carries other DNA sequences with the same CDR3. Here the CDR3 reads CASSPGGSAGNTIYF. In DNA form, the CDR3 reads TGTGCCAGCAGCCCTGGGGGCTCTGCTGGAAACACCATATATTTT. V gene TRBV7-3 combines with J gene TRBJ1-3, with D perhaps matching TRBD1 (6 bases). V lost 5 bases to trimming and J lost 2 bases, with 13 bases between them. CDR1 is SGHTA and CDR2 is FQGTGA in the germline V gene. The CDR3 spans 15 residues.

The chain employs TRBV2 and TRBJ1-6, with TRBD1 identical over 7 bases. Germline loops: CDR1 SNHLY, CDR2 FYNNEI. V trimming: 10 bases; J trimming: 9 bases; junction bases outside the gene matches: 6. This CDR3 comprises 12 residues. The CDR3 sequence is CATGTVTSPLHF. The CDR3 DNA follows: TGTGCCACAGGGACAGTTACTTCACCCCTCCACTTT.

This clone was detected once. The V call is TRBV2, the J call TRBJ2-5, with a tentative D call TRBD2 (7 bases). CDR1 is SNHLY and CDR2 is FYNNEI in the germline V gene. The CDR3 has 15 amino acids. V dropped 6 bases and J dropped 5 bases, with 19 bases sitting between them. CDR3 nucleotide sequence: TGTGCCAGCAGGGTCGGGGGGCCCGGCGGCGAGACCCAGTACTTC. This encodes CASRVGGPGGETQYF.

The rearrangement joins TRBV2 to TRBJ1-2; the match to TRBD1 covers 8 bases. Germline CDR1 SNHLY, CDR2 FYNNEI. V shed 6 bases and J 5 bases; nucleotides not matched to a gene: 8. This CDR3 has 14 amino acids. This CDR3 reads CASRESGGSYGYTF. The CDR3 DNA follows: TGTGCCAGCAGAGAATCAGGGGGCTCTTATGGCTACACCTTC.

This clone turned up a few times. The chain carries TRBV18 and TRBJ1-5, with D uncertain. Germline CDR1 reads KGHSH; CDR2 reads LQKENI. This CDR3 region has 17 residues. Trimming shortened V by 2 bases and J by 0 bases, and 14 bases separated the two germline ends. The DNA of the CDR3 is TGTGCCAGCTCACCAACACAGTCTGTTCGTAGCAATCAGCCCCAGCATTTT. Translation: CASSPTQSVRSNQPQHF.

V usage is TRBV2 and J usage is TRBJ1-1; no definite D call. This CDR3 has 14 residues. The ends were cut back, 2 bases at V and 1 base at J, with 8 bases in the middle. CDR1 is SNHLY and CDR2 is FYNNEI in the germline V gene. CDR3 region: CASSEQMRNTEAFF. The CDR3 DNA is TGTGCCAGCAGTGAACAAATGCGGAACACTGAAGCTTTCTTT.

This clone turned up a few times. The chain is built from TRBV5-4 and TRBJ1-1, with 12 positions matching TRBD1. The CDR3 has 17 residues. J gave up 3 bases and V 2 bases, and 8 bases lay outside the gene matches. Per the germline V gene, CDR1 is SGHNT and CDR2 is YYREEE (reference sequence). The CDR3 region is CASSLYGTGGVDTEAFF. The CDR3 nucleotides read TGTGCCAGCAGCTTATACGGGACAGGGGGCGTTGACACTGAAGCTTTCTTT.

This clone was seen more than once but under ten times. This chain links TRBV5-1 with TRBJ1-4; 8 nucleotides agree with TRBD1. CDR3 length equals 16 residues. J gave up 0 bases and V 3 bases, and 4 bases lay outside the gene matches. Germline values: CDR1 SGHRS, CDR2 YFSETQ. CDR3: CASSSGTGSTNEKLFF. CDR3 bases: TGCGCCAGCAGCTCCGGGACAGGTTCAACTAATGAAAAACTGTTTTTT.

The V gene is TRBV15, the J gene TRBJ1-1; D is possibly TRBD1 (5 bases). V was cut by 5 bases and J by 5 bases, with 18 bases left in between. There are 15 residues in the CDR3. Germline CDR1 and CDR2: LNHNV and YYDKDF (reference sequence). This CDR3 is CATSRGGIRSTEAFF. CDR3 DNA: TGTGCCACCAGCCGCGGGGGGATCCGATCGACTGAAGCTTTCTTT.

This chain links TRBV2 with TRBJ1-5; TRBD1 might be the D (6 bases). The CDR3 loop spans 13 amino acids. V was clipped by 6 bases and J by 4 bases, with 10 bases between them. In germline, CDR1 is SNHLY, CDR2 FYNNEI. CDR3 region: CASSATGNQPQHF. CDR3 nucleotide sequence: TGTGCCAGCAGCGCTACAGGGAATCAGCCCCAGCATTTT.

The rearrangement links TRBV5-5 to TRBJ1-2, with 8 bases lining up with TRBD1. CDR1 and CDR2 from the germline V gene are SGHKS and YYEKEE (reference sequence). The CDR3 is 14 residues long. Trimming cost V 0 bases and J 2 bases; bases outside gene matches: 0. CDR3 sequence reads: CASSLAGGNYGYTF. The CDR3 DNA reads TGTGCCAGCAGCTTGGCAGGGGGCAACTATGGCTACACCTTC.

J is TRBJ1-2 and V is TRBV24-1; possible D gene TRBD1, 5 bases. Germline loops: CDR1 KGHDR, CDR2 SFDVKD. The CDR3 sequence is 13 residues long. The ends were cut back, 4 bases at V and 5 bases at J, with 10 bases in the middle. The CDR3 here is CATSESGMYGYTF. As DNA, the CDR3 is TGTGCCACCAGTGAGTCAGGGATGTATGGCTACACCTTC.

The J gene is TRBJ1-1, the V gene TRBV20-1, with a tentative D call TRBD1 (6 bases). The CDR3 contains 11 residues. Germline CDR1 reads DFQATT; CDR2 reads SNEGSKA (reference sequence). Trimming stripped 0 bases from V and 11 bases from J, with 10 bases between. CDR3 amino acids: CSAREGAGAFF. The CDR3 DNA is TGCAGTGCTAGAGAGGGGGCTGGGGCTTTCTTT.

The V and J genes are TRBV20-1 and TRBJ1-4; D not resolved. The length of the CDR3 is 14 residues. Germline-derived CDR1 and CDR2 are DFQATT and SNEGSKA (reference sequence). Trimming removed 3 bases from V and 7 bases from J, with 15 bases in between. CDR3 sequence: CSASPQHAGEKLFF. The DNA of the CDR3 is TGCAGTGCTAGTCCGCAGCATGCAGGTGAAAAACTGTTTTTT.

This clone was seen only a few times. The gene calls are TRBV30 and TRBJ1-4; 9 positions match TRBD1. The V segment lost 2 bases and the J segment 3 bases; nucleotides outside the gene matches: 16. The germline V gene encodes CDR1 GTSNPN and CDR2 SVGIG (reference sequence). The CDR3 length is 19 residues. The CDR3, as DNA: TGTGCCTGGAGTCAATACTACCGGACAGGGGTCAGGGCTAATGAAAAACTGTTTTTT. It specifies CAWSQYYRTGVRANEKLFF.

V gene TRBV9 combines with J gene TRBJ2-1; 10 bases are shared with TRBD1. CDR3 length: 16 residues. Germline CDR1 and CDR2: SGDLS and YYNGEE. Trimming took 2 bases from V and 7 from J; bases not matched to a gene: 9. This CDR3 reads CASSVSIGTGVNEQFF. DNA of the CDR3: TGTGCCAGCAGCGTTTCGATCGGGACAGGGGTAAATGAGCAGTTCTTC.

The chain is built from TRBV7-2 and TRBJ1-1, with D possibly being TRBD1 (6 bases). The CDR3 extends over 16 amino acids. Germline values: CDR1 SGHTA, CDR2 FQGNSA. The V and J ends lost 5 bases and 0 bases respectively, with 16 bases between them. Written as DNA, the CDR3 is TGTGCCAGCAGCGCACGGACAGAACTCTTGAACACTGAAGCTTTCTTT. Protein sequence: CASSARTELLNTEAFF.

The chain joins TRBV30 to TRBJ1-2; 8 bases fit TRBD1. The V and J ends lost 8 bases and 4 bases, in that order; junction bases with no gene match: 12. There are 14 residues in the CDR3. From germline, CDR1 is GTSNPN and CDR2 SVGIG (reference sequence). The CDR3 region is CALPDRGGGYGYTF. CDR3 nucleotide sequence: TGTGCCCTACCTGACAGGGGAGGTGGCTATGGCTACACCTTC.

This chain joins TRBV7-2 and TRBJ2-1; possibly TRBD2 for D (5 bases). V was cut by 6 bases and J by 7 bases, with 19 bases left in between. CDR3 length: 15 residues. Germline assignment: CDR1 SGHTA and CDR2 FQGNSA. The CDR3 sequence: CASSQLGGPSNEQFF. CDR3 nucleotide sequence: TGTGCCAGCAGTCAACTAGGTGGGCCATCGAATGAGCAGTTCTTC.

The chain uses TRBV9 and TRBJ1-1; 9 bases line up with TRBD1. The CDR3 contains 15 residues. V trimming: 0 bases; J trimming: 7 bases; junction bases outside the gene matches: 7. Germline V gene data show CDR1 as SGDLS and CDR2 as YYNGEE. DNA for the CDR3: TGTGCCAGCAGCGTAGGGAGGGGACAGGGTGATGAAGCTTTCTTT. Translated, it gives CASSVGRGQGDEAFF.

This clone was detected a few times. This rearrangement joins TRBV2 to TRBJ1-3, with no clear D. Germline CDR1 and CDR2: SNHLY and FYNNEI. This CDR3 is 12 amino acids long. Trimming cost V 6 bases and J 4 bases, with 7 bases left between them. In nucleotides, the CDR3 is TGTGCCAGCAGAGAGAGAGGAAACACCATATATTTT. Its translation is CASRERGNTIYF.

The count of this clone is one. The chain is built from TRBV29-1 and TRBJ1-4, with D possibly TRBD1 on 5 matching bases. CDR3 size: 13 residues. CDR1 and CDR2 from the germline V gene are SQVTM and ANQGSEA. V dropped 7 bases and J dropped 4 bases, with 13 bases sitting between them. In DNA, the CDR3 is TGCAGCGGAGGGGACTCGGGTAATGAAAAACTGTTTTTT. The encoded protein is CSGGDSGNEKLFF.

The rearrangement uses TRBV13 and TRBJ2-1, with D possibly TRBD1 on 6 matching bases. There are 12 residues in the CDR3. With 5 bases removed from V and 9 bases from J, the gap between germline ends came to 11 bases. Germline V lookup: CDR1 PRHDT, CDR2 FYEKMQ (reference sequence). CDR3 sequence reads: CASSPRGSEQFF. CDR3 in DNA: TGTGCCAGCAGCCCCAGGGGAAGTGAGCAGTTCTTC.

V is TRBV2 and J is TRBJ1-1; D is undetermined. The CDR3 has 15 amino acids. V was clipped by 3 bases and J by 2 bases, with 13 bases between them. Germline CDR1 is SNHLY and CDR2 is FYNNEI. The CDR3 spells CASSDPTPENTEAFF. As DNA, the CDR3 is TGTGCCAGCAGTGATCCGACTCCCGAAAACACTGAAGCTTTCTTT.

V and J are TRBV9 and TRBJ1-3; 7 bases match TRBD1. This CDR3 region has 15 residues. Germline CDR1 reads SGDLS; CDR2 reads YYNGEE. J was trimmed by 2 bases and V by 3 bases; bases with no gene match: 5. CDR3 region: CASSGQGFAGNTIYF. The CDR3 DNA reads as TGTGCCAGCAGCGGACAGGGTTTCGCTGGAAACACCATATATTTT. Looking up the rest from reference TRBV9 and TRBJ1-3 gives the full variable domain: DSGVTQTPKHLITATGQRVTLRCSPRSGDLSVYWYQQSLDQGLQFLIQYYNGEERAKGNILERFSAQQFPDLHSELNLSSLELGDSALYFCASSGQGFAGNTIYFGEGSWLTVV.

The V call is TRBV7-3, the J call TRBJ2-5, with 7 bases that match TRBD1. Germline-derived CDR1 and CDR2 are SGHTA and FQGTGA. Germline trimming cut 5 bases from V and 5 bases from J; bases unmatched to any gene: 5. The CDR3 covers 13 residues. The CDR3 is CASSPQGWETQYF. The CDR3 region has the DNA TGTGCCAGCAGCCCACAGGGGTGGGAGACCCAGTACTTC.